This record covers a single T cell receptor (beta chain). Its target is not known. The gene symbols are mouse symbols. The read gets to within 4 residues of the CDR3 end, and the germline J gene fills in the rest. The data derive from a study of CD8+ T cells in alopecia areata. Overall study: Spontaneous alopecia affected the roughly 6-13-month-old C3H/HeJ graft donors, whose skin was transplanted to approximately 7-10-week-old female C3H/HeJ mice.

Pooled cells of cutaneous lymph node origin were sorted on CD4, CD8alpha, NKG2D, NKG2ACE and other markers. In each case, RNA was isolated and then reverse transcribed into cDNA as the sequencing template. TCRdb keeps only in-frame clones here, not all; method: immunoSEQ multiplex PCR. The sample is made up of roughly 260,000 clones, none counted only once. Study results and caveats: When scalp samples are sequenced, resident alphabeta T cells of normal skin are also captured. Possibly as an HLA-related effect, TCR sharing across patients appeared less clear than in mice. Higher clonality and more expanded CD8+ clones appeared in lesional than normal scalp.

CDR1 NSQYPW and CDR2 LRSPGD come from the germline V gene (reference sequence). The CDR3 runs to 15 residues. Trimming at V came to 0 bases and at J to 1 base, leaving 2 bases not matched to a gene. Sequencing input: CD4+ T cells sorted from a lymph node. The gene calls are TRBV1 and TRBJ2-7; the match to TRBD2 covers 8 bases. This sequence originates from a C3H/HeJ mouse with alopecia areata. For this strain, the MHC haplotype corresponds to H2-k. Incomplete CDR3 DNA: TGCACCTGCAGTGCAGAGTGGGGGGGGTCCTAT. Translation gives CTCSAEWGGSY. In full, the CDR3 reads CTCSAEWGGSYEQYF.